The entry below describes one T cell receptor beta chain. Each subset's genomic DNA was shared equally among a number of immunoSEQ plates. In the original analysis: Filtering of immunoSEQ junctional sequences could not match full-length read filtering. TCRdb's table, derived via immunoSEQ multiplex PCR, lists solely in-frame clones and lacks some. The DNA was the basis for D and trimming; V, J and clone size are from that table. The sample includes roughly 500,000 clones, around 79% of them seen just once. Unsorted samples, those not sorted, used approximately 100 million PBMCs for genomic DNA. This sample was included in a study of shared clonotypes between healthy human individuals. The V gene end was trimmed by 7 bases and the J gene end by 1 base; junction bases not matched to a gene: 2. Germline CDR1 MNHNY, CDR2 SVGAGI (reference sequence). The CDR3 spans 14 residues.

V and J are TRBV6-6 and TRBJ2-7, with 12 positions matching TRBD2. This TCR was sampled from a woman between 35 and 50 years old in good health. Some clones in this sample may be carry-over from other donors' samples. The sample was PBMCs. CDR3 sequence (DNA): TGTGCCAGCACCGGACTAGCGGGGTCCTACGAGCAGTACTTC. Its protein product is CASTGLAGSYEQYF.